This T cell receptor beta chain comes out of a study of regulatory T cells in long-lasting Graves disease. Assembly of TCR beta libraries relied on iRepertoire HTBI primers together with Arm-PCR of CDR3 regions. TCRdb reprocessed the multiplex PCR reads via MiXCR and lists one record per CDR3 protein. Here the sample spans around 400,000 distinct CDR3 sequences, about 21% being singletons. The CDR3 extends over 14 amino acids. The junction had 10 bases not matched to a gene; V was cut back by 5 bases and J by 9 bases. The germline V gene encodes CDR1 SEHNR and CDR2 FQNEAQ (reference sequence). Sample time point: persistent/refractory GD, antithyroid drugs over 5 years with positive TRAb. Researchers made the TCR library from RNA that was extracted from PBMCs. Note on this clonotype: Just one base apart from a much larger clone, this may be a read error.

The material sequenced was peripheral blood mononuclear cells (PBMCs), taken when the disease was refractory, from a patient treated with antithyroid drugs. This clonotype was obtained from a female donor with Graves disease. V usage is TRBV7-9 and J usage is TRBJ2-5; the match to TRBD1 covers 9 bases. In DNA form, the CDR3 reads TGTGCCAGCAGCCGCATGACAGGGGGTGAGGCCCAGTACTTC. It translates to CASSRMTGGEAQYF.